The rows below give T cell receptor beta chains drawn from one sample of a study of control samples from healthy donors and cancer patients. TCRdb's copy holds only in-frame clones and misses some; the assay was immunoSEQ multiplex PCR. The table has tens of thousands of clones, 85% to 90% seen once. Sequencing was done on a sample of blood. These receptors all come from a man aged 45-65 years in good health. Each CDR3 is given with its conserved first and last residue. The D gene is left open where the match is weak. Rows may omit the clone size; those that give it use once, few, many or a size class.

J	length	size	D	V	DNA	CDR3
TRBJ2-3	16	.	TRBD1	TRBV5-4	TGTGCCAGCAGCCCCCGGACAGGGAAGGGCACAGATACGCAGTATTTT	CASSPRTGKGTDTQYF
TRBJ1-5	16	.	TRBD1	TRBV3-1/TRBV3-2	TGTGCCAGCAGCCTTTCGGGACAGGGAAGCGGTCAGCCCCAGCATTTT	CASSLSGQGSGQPQHF
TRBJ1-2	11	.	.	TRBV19	TGTGCCAGTAGTTTTCAGTATGGCTACACCTTC	CASSFQYGYTF
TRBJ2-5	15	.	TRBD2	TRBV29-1	TGCAGCGTGGCTCGTCGACTAGCGGTGGGAGAGACCCAGTACTTC	CSVARRLAVGETQYF
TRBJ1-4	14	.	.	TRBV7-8	TGTGCCAGCAGCTTAGGGGGGTTTGAGGAAAAACTGTTTTTT	CASSLGGFEEKLFF
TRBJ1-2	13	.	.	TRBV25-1	TGTGCCAGCAGTGAATCAGGGAACTATGGCTACACCTTC	CASSESGNYGYTF
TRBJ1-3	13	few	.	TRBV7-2	TGTGCCAGCAGCTTTACAGGGAGGGACACCATATATTTT	CASSFTGRDTIYF
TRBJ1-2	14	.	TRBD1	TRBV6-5	TGTGCCAGCAGTACCTCGGGGACAGGGATTGGCTACACCTTC	CASSTSGTGIGYTF
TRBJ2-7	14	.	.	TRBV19	TGTGCCAGCAGAGGGACGTATCACTCCTACGAGCAGTACTTC	CASRGTYHSYEQYF
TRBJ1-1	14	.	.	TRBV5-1	TGCGCCAGCAGCTTCCAGGGTATGAACACTGAAGCTTTCTTT	CASSFQGMNTEAFF
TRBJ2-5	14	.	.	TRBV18	TGTGCCAGCTCGCGGGACCAGGGAGGAGAGACCCAGTACTTC	CASSRDQGGETQYF
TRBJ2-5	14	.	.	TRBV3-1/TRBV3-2	TGTGCCAGCAGCCCCCGCAGAGGGGTGGAGACCCAGTACTTC	CASSPRRGVETQYF
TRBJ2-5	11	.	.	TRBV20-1	TGCAGTGCTAGAGATATACAGACCCAGTACTTC	CSARDIQTQYF
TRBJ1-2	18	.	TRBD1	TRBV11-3	TGTGCCAGCAGCTTAGAGGGAGACAGGGCGACCTCGGACTATGGCTACACCTTC	CASSLEGDRATSDYGYTF
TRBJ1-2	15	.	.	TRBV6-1	TGTGCCAGCAGTGAGGGACCGGGCCTCATGGATGGCTACACCTTC	CASSEGPGLMDGYTF
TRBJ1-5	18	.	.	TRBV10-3	TGTGCCATCAGTGAGTCCTACCCCCGAGGGCTAAGCAATCAGCCCCAGCATTTT	CAISESYPRGLSNQPQHF
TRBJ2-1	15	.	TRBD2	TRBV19	TGTGCCAGTAGTGATCTGACTAGCGGATTCAATGAGCAGTTCTTC	CASSDLTSGFNEQFF
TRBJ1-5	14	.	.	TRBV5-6	TGTGCCAGCAGCCCCCGAGGGCGGGATCAGCCCCAGCATTTT	CASSPRGRDQPQHF
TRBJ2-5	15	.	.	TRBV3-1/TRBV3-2	TGTGCCAGCAGCCAAGCGCTAGCGAGGCAAGAGACCCAGTACTTC	CASSQALARQETQYF
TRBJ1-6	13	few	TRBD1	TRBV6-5	TGTGCCAGCGGACAGGGAAATAGTTCACCCCTCCACTTT	CASGQGNSSPLHF
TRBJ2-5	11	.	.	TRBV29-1	TGCAGCGGCAGGATCCAAGAGACCCAGTACTTC	CSGRIQETQYF
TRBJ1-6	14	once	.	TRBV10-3	TGTGCCATCAGCGAAGGGGGAGATAATTCACCCCTCCACTTT	CAISEGGDNSPLHF
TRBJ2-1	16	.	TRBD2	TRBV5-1	TGCGCCAGCATTCTTCGACCGGGACTAGCCTACAATGAGCAGTTCTTC	CASILRPGLAYNEQFF
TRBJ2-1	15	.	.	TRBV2	TGTGCCAGCAGTGAAGAGGGGGGCTTCTACAATGAGCAGTTCTTC	CASSEEGGFYNEQFF
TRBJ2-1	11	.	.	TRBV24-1	TGTGCCACCAGTCCCGGGACAGAGCAGTTCTTC	CATSPGTEQFF
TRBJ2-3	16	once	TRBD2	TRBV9	TGTGCCAGCAGCCCGAGGACTAGCGCAACCACAGATACGCAGTATTTT	CASSPRTSATTDTQYF
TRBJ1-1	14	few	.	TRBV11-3	TGTGCCAGCAGCCCGGGGCCAGAGAACACTGAAGCTTTCTTT	CASSPGPENTEAFF
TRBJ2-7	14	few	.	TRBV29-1	TGCAGCGTTGCTTGGGCAGGGATAGGGGGGATACAGTACTTC	CSVAWAGIGGIQYF
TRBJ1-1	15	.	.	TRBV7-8	TGTGCCAGCAGCTTAGAATCTGGAATGAACACTGAAGCTTTCTTT	CASSLESGMNTEAFF
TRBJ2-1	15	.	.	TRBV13	TGTGCCAGCAGCTTAAGTCGGACTACCTACAATGAGCAGTTCTTC	CASSLSRTTYNEQFF